The 30 T cell receptor beta chains given below trace back to one sample, sequenced in a study of blood T cell repertoires in COVID-19. Profiling relied on immunoSEQ multiplex PCR, and the TCRdb table lists in-frame clones only, not all of them. The sample records approximately 260,000 clones, around 90% being singletons. The material sequenced was peripheral blood. The receptors derive from a man over 45 with acute or convalescent COVID-19.

This sequence joins TRBV6-5 and TRBJ2-1; D possibly corresponds to TRBD1 (6 bases). Germline CDR1 reads MNHEY; CDR2 reads SVGAGI. Trimming removed 4 bases at V and 2 bases at J, with 12 bases between. This CDR3 spans 15 amino acids. Here the CDR3 reads CASSFTGPAYNEQFF. CDR3 sequence (DNA): TGTGCCAGCAGTTTTACAGGGCCGGCCTACAATGAGCAGTTCTTC.

V and J are TRBV5-6 and TRBJ1-2, with a weak D call TRBD1 (6 bases). Germline-derived CDR1 and CDR2 are SGHDT and YYEEEE. The CDR3 has 16 residues. The ends were cut back, 4 bases at V and 5 bases at J, with 21 bases in the middle. In nucleotides, the CDR3 is TGTGCCAGCAGCCGGACCTCGGACAGCCGATCTTATGGCTACACCTTC. Translating gives CASSRTSDSRSYGYTF.

The rearrangement links TRBV5-1 to TRBJ1-4; 8 nucleotides line up with TRBD1. Germline lookup yields CDR1 SGHRS and CDR2 YFSETQ. This CDR3 has 16 amino acids. J gave up 5 bases and V 3 bases, and 9 bases lay outside the gene matches. The CDR3 sequence is CASSSQGAGENEKLFF. The CDR3 nucleotides read TGCGCCAGCAGCTCTCAGGGGGCGGGGGAGAATGAAAAACTGTTTTTT.

The chain uses TRBV2 and TRBJ1-6, with D possibly TRBD1 on 6 matching bases. Germline V gene sequence: CDR1 SNHLY, CDR2 FYNNEI. Trimming took 7 bases from V and 7 from J, leaving 14 bases between them. CDR3 size: 14 residues. CDR3 loop: CASKTQGGNSPLHF. The CDR3 bases are TGTGCCAGCAAGACACAGGGAGGGAATTCACCCCTCCACTTT.

V gene TRBV4-1 combines with J gene TRBJ2-7, with 8 bases that match TRBD2. Germline V lookup: CDR1 MGHRA, CDR2 YSYEKL. V trimming: 0 bases; J trimming: 0 bases; junction bases outside the gene matches: 1. The CDR3 extends over 15 amino acids. The CDR3 DNA sequence: TGCGCCAGCAGCCAAGAAGCGGGGGCCTCCTACGAGCAGTACTTC. Its translation is CASSQEAGASYEQYF.

The rearrangement links TRBV9 to TRBJ1-6; the D is unclear. There are 19 residues in the CDR3. Trimming took 0 bases from V and 0 from J, leaving 16 bases between them. Germline CDR1 and CDR2: SGDLS and YYNGEE. CDR3 bases: TGTGCCAGCAGCGTAGCCCCTCGGTCTCAAAGCTCCTATAATTCACCCCTCCACTTT. It translates to CASSVAPRSQSSYNSPLHF.

The rearrangement links TRBV24-1 to TRBJ1-5; D gene unclear. The CDR3 runs 16 residues. Germline CDR1 is KGHDR and CDR2 is SFDVKD. The germline V and J ends were trimmed by 4 bases and 1 base, with 13 bases remaining between them. DNA for the CDR3: TGTGCCACCAGTGAGGGAAGGAGGGTGAGCAATCAGCCCCAGCATTTT. Encoded protein: CATSEGRRVSNQPQHF.

The chain recombines TRBV3-1 (or the pseudogene TRBV3-2) with TRBJ2-7; D gene ambiguous. Looked up from germline, CDR1 is LGHDT and CDR2 is YNNKEL (reference sequence). Trimming shortened V by 1 base and J by 1 base, and 8 bases separated the two germline ends. This CDR3 comprises 14 residues. CDR3 region: CASSQVSVSYEQYF. The CDR3 bases are TGTGCCAGCAGCCAAGTTTCCGTATCCTACGAGCAGTACTTC.

The chain has TRBV5-4 and TRBJ1-3; weak D call: TRBD1 (6 bases). From germline, CDR1 is SGHNT and CDR2 YYREEE (reference sequence). The CDR3 is 16 amino acids. Deletions cut 3 bases from V and 0 bases from J, with 13 bases between. CDR3 loop: CASSSVGQRSGNTIYF. The DNA of the CDR3 is TGTGCCAGCAGCTCGGTAGGACAGCGCTCTGGAAACACCATATATTTT.

The chain uses TRBV14 and TRBJ1-4; 9 positions agree with TRBD1. The ends lost 3 bases at V and 1 base at J; junction bases unmatched: 6. Germline lookup yields CDR1 SGHDN and CDR2 FVKESK. The CDR3 extends over 17 amino acids. This chain's CDR3 is CASSHEQGAETNEKLFF. The DNA for the CDR3 is TGTGCCAGCAGCCATGAACAGGGGGCGGAAACTAATGAAAAACTGTTTTTT.

This clone has only one observation. Compared with germline, one end of the junction differs, possibly owing to a read error. This rearrangement joins TRBV7-9 to TRBJ2-5; 12 bases align to TRBD2. The V gene's germline CDR1 is SEHNR and CDR2 FQNEAQ (reference sequence). The CDR3 spans 15 residues. This CDR3 reads CASSLAGGVQETQYF. The CDR3 DNA sequence: TGTGCCAGCAGCCTAGCGGGGGGGGTTCAAGAGACCCAGTACTTC.

V and J are TRBV12-3 or TRBV12-4 and TRBJ1-2; D gene uncertain. Trimming took off 6 bases at V and 8 bases at J, with 10 bases between the two ends. The length of the CDR3 is 11 residues. The CDR3 DNA follows: TGTGCCAGCAGCCTCGGGGTAGGCTACACCTTC. Translation: CASSLGVGYTF.

The J gene is TRBJ1-1, the V gene TRBV3-1 (or the pseudogene TRBV3-2); tentatively, D is TRBD1 (6 bases). Germline V gene lookup returns CDR1 LGHDT and CDR2 YNNKEL (reference sequence). Trimming removed 1 base from V and 8 bases from J, with 11 bases in between. This CDR3 contains 13 residues. The CDR3 DNA sequence: TGTGCCAGCAGCCAAGGGATACAGGGCGAAGCTTTCTTT. This codes for CASSQGIQGEAFF.

This chain connects TRBV4-1 to TRBJ2-3, with 10 bases aligning to TRBD1. Trimming removed 4 bases from V and 8 bases from J; junction bases left unmatched: 12. CDR3 length: 16 residues. Germline V gives CDR1 MGHRA, CDR2 YSYEKL. Here the CDR3 DNA reads TGCGCCAGCAGCCCCACCGGGACAGGGGACTACGGTACGCAGTATTTT. Protein: CASSPTGTGDYGTQYF.

The CDR3 DNA follows: TGTGCCAGCAGCTTTACAGGCAGCACCCCTTACAATGAGCAGTTCTTC. Translated, it gives CASSFTGSTPYNEQFF. This chain joins TRBV5-8 and TRBJ2-1; weak D call: TRBD1 (5 bases). Trimming cost V 2 bases and J 4 bases, with 16 bases left between them. CDR3 length equals 16 residues. Germline V gene data show CDR1 as SGHTS and CDR2 as YDEGEE.

This chain joins TRBV11-2 and TRBJ2-3; 10 nucleotides match TRBD1. The CDR3 runs to 16 residues. V shed 6 bases, J shed 3 bases, and the junction held 9 bases outside the gene matches. Per the germline V gene, CDR1 is SGHAT and CDR2 is FQNNGV. CDR3 in DNA: TGTGCCAGCAGACCACTTCCGGGACAGGGGACAGATACGCAGTATTTT. Amino acid sequence: CASRPLPGQGTDTQYF.

This chain joins TRBV6-5 and TRBJ1-4; TRBD1 matches at 8 bases. This CDR3 has 15 residues. The V segment lost 4 bases and the J segment 2 bases; nucleotides outside the gene matches: 3. CDR1 and CDR2 from the germline V gene are MNHEY and SVGAGI. The CDR3 DNA reads as TGTGCCAGCAGTTTTGACAGGGGTACTAATGAAAAACTGTTTTTT. Its translation: CASSFDRGTNEKLFF.

CDR3 nucleotides: TGTGCCAGCAGCCGCTCCACAGCCGGCTACACCTTC. It specifies CASSRSTAGYTF. The chain couples TRBV3-1 (or the pseudogene TRBV3-2) to TRBJ1-2; no definite D call. Trimming pared 4 bases from V and 8 bases from J, leaving 11 bases between. This CDR3 has 12 amino acids. The germline V gene encodes CDR1 LGHDT and CDR2 YNNKEL (reference sequence).

CDR3 bases: TGTGCCAGCAGTTACGGGATGGCCCAGTACTTC. Translating it yields CASSYGMAQYF. The chain recombines TRBV7-9 with TRBJ2-5, with D perhaps matching TRBD2 (5 bases). Germline loops: CDR1 SEHNR, CDR2 FQNEAQ (reference sequence). This CDR3 comprises 11 residues. Trimming took 6 bases from V and 9 from J, leaving 11 bases between them.

This chain uses TRBV27 with TRBJ1-5; 10 bases match TRBD1. This CDR3 has 16 residues. Germline lookup yields CDR1 MNHEY and CDR2 SMNVEV (reference sequence). V shed 1 base and J 1 base; nucleotides not matched to a gene: 1. CDR3 coding DNA: TGTGCCAGCAGTTTATGGGGACAGGGGAGCAATCAGCCCCAGCATTTT. Translating it yields CASSLWGQGSNQPQHF.

CDR3 amino acids: CASSFLGAREVEQYF. The DNA of the CDR3 is TGTGCCAGCAGCTTCCTGGGGGCGCGAGAAGTAGAGCAGTACTTC. The chain recombines TRBV5-5 with TRBJ2-7, with D possibly TRBD1 on 6 matching bases. V lost 2 bases and J 7 bases, leaving 19 bases between the germline ends. The CDR3 spans 15 residues. Germline V lookup: CDR1 SGHKS, CDR2 YYEKEE (reference sequence).

This clone was seen only a few times. The chain employs TRBV7-3 and TRBJ2-5; the D gene is possibly TRBD2 (6 bases). Looked up from germline, CDR1 is SGHTA and CDR2 is FQGTGA. The V end lost 1 base, the J end lost 3 bases, and 6 bases lay between the germline ends. The CDR3 extends over 13 amino acids. The CDR3 protein is CASSLRREETQYF. CDR3 bases: TGTGCCAGCAGCTTAAGGAGGGAAGAGACCCAGTACTTC.

This sequence joins TRBV10-3 and TRBJ1-6, with 9 bases lining up with TRBD1. Germline lookup yields CDR1 ENHRY and CDR2 SYGVKD. With 6 bases clipped from V and 0 bases from J, the junction kept 9 bases outside the gene matches. The CDR3 loop spans 18 amino acids. The CDR3 bases are TGTGCCATCAGCAGGACAGGGGCCGAATTCTCCTATAATTCACCCCTCCACTTT. Protein sequence: CAISRTGAEFSYNSPLHF.

In this sample, this clone turned up once. The J gene is TRBJ1-1, the V gene TRBV6-5, with D perhaps matching TRBD1 (6 bases). Trimming shortened V by 10 bases and J by 4 bases, and 13 bases separated the two germline ends. Per germline, CDR1 MNHEY and CDR2 SVGAGI. The CDR3 totals 12 residues. Written as DNA, the CDR3 is TGTGCCACCAGGGGAGGGGGCACTGAAGCTTTCTTT. It encodes CATRGGGTEAFF.

The chain is built from TRBV5-4 and TRBJ2-5, with 9 bases lining up with TRBD1. With V trimmed by 2 bases and J by 4 bases, 9 bases remained unmatched. The CDR3 runs 16 residues. Germline-derived CDR1 and CDR2 are SGHNT and YYREEE (reference sequence). The CDR3 loop reads CASSFWDRVIRETQYF. Written as DNA, the CDR3 is TGTGCCAGCAGCTTCTGGGACAGGGTAATCCGAGAGACCCAGTACTTC.

In the case of this clone: Additional DNA sequences in this sample encode the identical CDR3. The chain carries TRBV18 and TRBJ1-1, with D possibly being TRBD1 (5 bases). V was pared by 3 bases and J by 4 bases, with 12 bases between. This CDR3 has 14 residues. Germline CDR1 KGHSH, CDR2 LQKENI. This CDR3 is CASSPGAGRTEAFF. DNA of the CDR3: TGTGCCAGCTCACCTGGAGCGGGGCGCACTGAAGCTTTCTTT.

The rearrangement uses TRBV5-1 and TRBJ2-5, with 7 bases fitting TRBD1. This CDR3 region has 15 residues. CDR1 and CDR2 (germline): SGHRS, YFSETQ. Unmatched junction bases numbered 4, after V lost 1 base and J lost 1 base. CDR3 in DNA: TGCGCCAGCAGCTTGATGGACAGGTTCCAAGAGACCCAGTACTTC. Protein sequence: CASSLMDRFQETQYF.

The chain carries TRBV9 and TRBJ1-1; D not certain. The V gene lost 0 bases and the J gene lost 6 bases, with 12 bases spanning the gap. The CDR3 length is 14 residues. CDR1 and CDR2 from the germline V gene are SGDLS and YYNGEE. CDR3 loop: CASSVGPGGAEAFF. DNA for the CDR3: TGTGCCAGCAGCGTAGGGCCAGGAGGCGCTGAAGCTTTCTTT.

This chain links TRBV24-1 with TRBJ2-3; 14 bases map to TRBD2. The germline V gene has CDR1 KGHDR and CDR2 SFDVKD. J was trimmed by 8 bases and V by 4 bases; bases with no gene match: 10. The CDR3 is made up of 17 amino acids. CDR3 in amino acids: CATSDSTSGGAGGTQYF. The CDR3 DNA reads TGTGCCACCAGTGACTCGACTAGCGGGGGGGCAGGGGGTACGCAGTATTTT.

This clone has only one observation. The chain joins TRBV5-1 to TRBJ1-4, with D possibly matching TRBD1 (5 bases). CDR1 is SGHRS and CDR2 is YFSETQ in the germline V gene. The CDR3 loop spans 15 amino acids. V was shortened by 5 bases and J by 8 bases, with 19 bases between the two germline ends. This CDR3 is CASSTSAGNREKLFF. As DNA, the CDR3 is TGCGCCAGCAGTACCTCCGCAGGGAATCGGGAAAAACTGTTTTTT.